Listed below are T cell receptor beta chains from one sample, sequenced in a study of shared clonotypes between healthy human individuals. Sequencing used immunoSEQ multiplex PCR; TCRdb keeps in-frame clones, though not all of them. The data contain hundreds of thousands of clones, 92% of them seen just once; the ten biggest clones take up nearly 25%. Material: naive CD8+ T cells sorted from blood. The origin of the receptors is a man younger than 45 in good health. Both conserved end residues are part of each CDR3. Fields, in order: CDR3 DNA, CDR3 protein, clone size, V gene, J gene, D gene. D genes are given only for firm matches. Clone size is shown for a subset of rows, as once, few, many or a class of expanded clone.

cdr3_nt: TGTGCCAGCAGCTTAGGGGGTCCTCAAGAGGCCCAGTACTTC; cdr3_aa: CASSLGGPQEAQYF; clone_size: once; v_call: TRBV13; j_call: TRBJ2-5; d_call: .
cdr3_nt: TGCGCCAGCAGCGTGGGACAGGGTACGGAGACCCAGTACTTC; cdr3_aa: CASSVGQGTETQYF; clone_size: .; v_call: TRBV5-1; j_call: TRBJ2-5; d_call: TRBD1
cdr3_nt: TGTGCCAGCAGCCCCGCGACTTATGGCGGCTACGAGCAGTACTTC; cdr3_aa: CASSPATYGGYEQYF; clone_size: once; v_call: TRBV7-2; j_call: TRBJ2-7; d_call: .
cdr3_nt: TGTGCCAGCAGCCAACTAGGACAGGGGGCGAACACTGAAGCTTTCTTT; cdr3_aa: CASSQLGQGANTEAFF; clone_size: .; v_call: TRBV4-2; j_call: TRBJ1-1; d_call: TRBD1
cdr3_nt: TGTGCCAGCAGCTTAGATCCCCCCCATGAGCAGTTCTTC; cdr3_aa: CASSLDPPHEQFF; clone_size: .; v_call: TRBV11-2; j_call: TRBJ2-1; d_call: .
cdr3_nt: TGTGCCAGCAGCTTAGCAGGGGAAGAAAAACTGTTTTTT; cdr3_aa: CASSLAGEEKLFF; clone_size: .; v_call: TRBV7-9; j_call: TRBJ1-4; d_call: .
cdr3_nt: TGTGCCACCAGCAGTGGACTAGCGGGGGAGTCAGATACGCAGTATTTT; cdr3_aa: CATSSGLAGESDTQYF; clone_size: .; v_call: TRBV15; j_call: TRBJ2-3; d_call: TRBD2
cdr3_nt: TGCAGCGTCATACAGGGGCAAGAGACCCAGTACTTC; cdr3_aa: CSVIQGQETQYF; clone_size: .; v_call: TRBV29-1; j_call: TRBJ2-5; d_call: TRBD1
cdr3_nt: TGTGCCATCAGTGTTGGGCAGTACAATGAGCAGTTCTTC; cdr3_aa: CAISVGQYNEQFF; clone_size: .; v_call: TRBV10-3; j_call: TRBJ2-1; d_call: .
cdr3_nt: TGTGCCAGCAGCTTATGGGGGGGGAGCAGCGAAGCTTTCTTT; cdr3_aa: CASSLWGGSSEAFF; clone_size: .; v_call: TRBV11-2; j_call: TRBJ1-1; d_call: .
cdr3_nt: TGTGCCAGCAGCTTCCCCCCCGGGGATGAGCAGTTCTTC; cdr3_aa: CASSFPPGDEQFF; clone_size: .; v_call: TRBV11-3; j_call: TRBJ2-1; d_call: .
cdr3_nt: TGTGCCAGCCAACGGGGTGGGAGTGGTTACAATGAGCAGTTCTTC; cdr3_aa: CASQRGGSGYNEQFF; clone_size: .; v_call: TRBV6-1; j_call: TRBJ2-1; d_call: .
cdr3_nt: TGCGCCAGCAGCATGGGACAGGGGTCCTCGGGGCAAGCTTTCTTT; cdr3_aa: CASSMGQGSSGQAFF; clone_size: .; v_call: TRBV5-1; j_call: TRBJ1-1; d_call: TRBD1
cdr3_nt: TGTGCCGAGGCGGGAGGCGGGGATGAGCAGTTCTTC; cdr3_aa: CAEAGGGDEQFF; clone_size: .; v_call: TRBV6-6; j_call: TRBJ2-1; d_call: TRBD2
cdr3_nt: TGTGCCAGCAGCACCCGACTCCAGGGGGCGCAGGAAGAAAAACTGTTTTTT; cdr3_aa: CASSTRLQGAQEEKLFF; clone_size: .; v_call: TRBV21-1; j_call: TRBJ1-4; d_call: .
cdr3_nt: TGTGCCTGGGCCGGGACACCTTCCTACGAGCAGTACTTC; cdr3_aa: CAWAGTPSYEQYF; clone_size: .; v_call: TRBV30; j_call: TRBJ2-7; d_call: .
cdr3_nt: TGTGCCAGCAGCTGGGTTAGCGGGAGTAATGAGCAGTTCTTC; cdr3_aa: CASSWVSGSNEQFF; clone_size: .; v_call: TRBV7-3; j_call: TRBJ2-1; d_call: TRBD2
cdr3_nt: TGTGCCAGTAGTATCTTCCATAAAGTCGCCCCAGGGGCCGAACCCTACGAGCAGTACTTC; cdr3_aa: CASSIFHKVAPGAEPYEQYF; clone_size: .; v_call: TRBV19; j_call: TRBJ2-7; d_call: .
cdr3_nt: TGTGCCAGCAGCTTAAGGGTTACCTATGGCTACACCTTC; cdr3_aa: CASSLRVTYGYTF; clone_size: .; v_call: TRBV7-9; j_call: TRBJ1-2; d_call: .
cdr3_nt: TGTGCCAGTAGTATACTAGCGGGATTACGAAACAATGAGCAGTTCTTC; cdr3_aa: CASSILAGLRNNEQFF; clone_size: .; v_call: TRBV19; j_call: TRBJ2-1; d_call: TRBD2
cdr3_nt: TGTGCCAGCAGTTTCACCGGGAGCTCCTACGAGCAGTACTTC; cdr3_aa: CASSFTGSSYEQYF; clone_size: .; v_call: TRBV27; j_call: TRBJ2-7; d_call: .
cdr3_nt: TGTGCCAGCGAGTCGGGGGGTTACTCGAGCAATGAGCAGTTCTTC; cdr3_aa: CASESGGYSSNEQFF; clone_size: .; v_call: TRBV11-2; j_call: TRBJ2-1; d_call: TRBD2
cdr3_nt: TGTGCCAGCAGTGAATCTGGAGACGCCTCCTACAATGAGCAGTTCTTC; cdr3_aa: CASSESGDASYNEQFF; clone_size: .; v_call: TRBV9; j_call: TRBJ2-1; d_call: .
cdr3_nt: TGCGCCAGCAGCCCATCGGGGAACCAAGAGACCCAGTACTTC; cdr3_aa: CASSPSGNQETQYF; clone_size: .; v_call: TRBV5-1; j_call: TRBJ2-5; d_call: .
cdr3_nt: TGTGCCAGCAGTCAAACTCTAGGGAGTTCCTACACCGGGGAGCTGTTTTTT; cdr3_aa: CASSQTLGSSYTGELFF; clone_size: .; v_call: TRBV27; j_call: TRBJ2-2; d_call: .
cdr3_nt: TGTGCCAGCAGCTTAGAGGCGTGGCAGGGAGCGGAGACCCAGTACTTC; cdr3_aa: CASSLEAWQGAETQYF; clone_size: .; v_call: TRBV11-2; j_call: TRBJ2-5; d_call: .
cdr3_nt: TGCGCCAGCAGCCAAGATATAAGCTACGAGCAGTACTTC; cdr3_aa: CASSQDISYEQYF; clone_size: .; v_call: TRBV4-3; j_call: TRBJ2-7; d_call: .
cdr3_nt: TGTGCCAGCAGTTTAGCGAACGAGCAGTACTTC; cdr3_aa: CASSLANEQYF; clone_size: .; v_call: TRBV6-5; j_call: TRBJ2-7; d_call: .
cdr3_nt: TGCGCCAGCCGGGGGGACCCATACCCCAATGAGCAGTTCTTC; cdr3_aa: CASRGDPYPNEQFF; clone_size: .; v_call: TRBV10-1; j_call: TRBJ2-1; d_call: TRBD2
cdr3_nt: TGCGCCAGCAGTGAGCGGTGGAGCACAGATACGCAGTATTTT; cdr3_aa: CASSERWSTDTQYF; clone_size: .; v_call: TRBV10-2; j_call: TRBJ2-3; d_call: .
cdr3_nt: TGTGCCAGCAGCCAAACAGGGTCCCCCTTCAATCAGCCCCAGCATTTT; cdr3_aa: CASSQTGSPFNQPQHF; clone_size: .; v_call: TRBV6-6; j_call: TRBJ1-5; d_call: .
cdr3_nt: TGTGCCAGCAGCTTAGTCCCAGACTTCTATGGCTACACCTTC; cdr3_aa: CASSLVPDFYGYTF; clone_size: .; v_call: TRBV7-9; j_call: TRBJ1-2; d_call: .
cdr3_nt: TGTGCCACCAGCAGAGATTCAGGGTTGGGCACAGATACGCAGTATTTT; cdr3_aa: CATSRDSGLGTDTQYF; clone_size: .; v_call: TRBV15; j_call: TRBJ2-3; d_call: .
cdr3_nt: TGTGCCAGCAGTTTAGCGGAGACCGGGGAGCTGTTTTTT; cdr3_aa: CASSLAETGELFF; clone_size: .; v_call: TRBV27; j_call: TRBJ2-2; d_call: .
cdr3_nt: TGTGCCAGCAGCTCCATGAGGGGGACAGCAATATACGAGCAGTACTTC; cdr3_aa: CASSSMRGTAIYEQYF; clone_size: .; v_call: TRBV7-9; j_call: TRBJ2-7; d_call: TRBD1
cdr3_nt: TGTGCCAGCAGCTTCGGTCGGCAGGCCGACTACGAGCAGTACTTC; cdr3_aa: CASSFGRQADYEQYF; clone_size: .; v_call: TRBV7-9; j_call: TRBJ2-7; d_call: .
cdr3_nt: TGTGCCATCAGTGAGTCGTCCGGCTACAATGAGCAGTTCTTC; cdr3_aa: CAISESSGYNEQFF; clone_size: .; v_call: TRBV10-3; j_call: TRBJ2-1; d_call: .
cdr3_nt: TGTGCCAGCGGGGCAGGGCCCTACGAGCAGTACTTC; cdr3_aa: CASGAGPYEQYF; clone_size: few; v_call: TRBV6-5; j_call: TRBJ2-7; d_call: .
cdr3_nt: TGTGCCAGCAGCGGTAGCGGGAGGTGGTACGAGCAGTACTTC; cdr3_aa: CASSGSGRWYEQYF; clone_size: .; v_call: TRBV7-2; j_call: TRBJ2-7; d_call: TRBD2
cdr3_nt: TGTGCCAGCAGCGTAGATGTGGGAATGGCCTACGAGCAGTACTTC; cdr3_aa: CASSVDVGMAYEQYF; clone_size: .; v_call: TRBV9; j_call: TRBJ2-7; d_call: .
cdr3_nt: TGTGCCAGCAGTTTCCGTGGGGGGGGTGATGAGCAGTTCTTC; cdr3_aa: CASSFRGGGDEQFF; clone_size: .; v_call: TRBV28; j_call: TRBJ2-1; d_call: TRBD2
cdr3_nt: TGTGCCAGCAGCTCTTTTGAAGGACTGAACACCGGGGAGCTGTTTTTT; cdr3_aa: CASSSFEGLNTGELFF; clone_size: .; v_call: TRBV14; j_call: TRBJ2-2; d_call: .
cdr3_nt: TGTGCCAGCAGCTTAGGGGGGGAGTCCCCCTACAATGAGCAGTTCTTC; cdr3_aa: CASSLGGESPYNEQFF; clone_size: .; v_call: TRBV11-2; j_call: TRBJ2-1; d_call: .
cdr3_nt: TGTGCCAGCAGCTTAGGTCAAACAGGGACTGGAAACACCATATATTTT; cdr3_aa: CASSLGQTGTGNTIYF; clone_size: .; v_call: TRBV7-9; j_call: TRBJ1-3; d_call: .
cdr3_nt: TGCGCCAGCAGCCGAGACGGACAGTGGGATGAGCAGTTCTTC; cdr3_aa: CASSRDGQWDEQFF; clone_size: .; v_call: TRBV4-1; j_call: TRBJ2-1; d_call: .
cdr3_nt: TGTGCCACCAGCAAGGACAGGGGGCCCCAAGAGACCCAGTACTTC; cdr3_aa: CATSKDRGPQETQYF; clone_size: once; v_call: TRBV15; j_call: TRBJ2-5; d_call: TRBD1
cdr3_nt: TGTGCCAGCAGAACCTTTCCCGGGAAAGGTCATCCCTCCTACGAGCAGTACTTC; cdr3_aa: CASRTFPGKGHPSYEQYF; clone_size: .; v_call: TRBV11-2; j_call: TRBJ2-7; d_call: .
cdr3_nt: TGTGCCAGCAGCCGAACTAGCGGGGCTAGCACAGATACGCAGTATTTT; cdr3_aa: CASSRTSGASTDTQYF; clone_size: .; v_call: TRBV6-6; j_call: TRBJ2-3; d_call: TRBD2
cdr3_nt: TGTGCCAGCAGCTCCCAGACTAGCGGGAGGGCCGATCCCACCGGGGAGCTGTTTTTT; cdr3_aa: CASSSQTSGRADPTGELFF; clone_size: once; v_call: TRBV13; j_call: TRBJ2-2; d_call: TRBD2
cdr3_nt: TGTGCCAGCAGCGGGGGACTAGCGAGCACAGATACGCAGTATTTT; cdr3_aa: CASSGGLASTDTQYF; clone_size: .; v_call: TRBV7-9; j_call: TRBJ2-3; d_call: TRBD2
cdr3_nt: TGTGCCAGCACCCCCCACGAGCAGTACTTC; cdr3_aa: CASTPHEQYF; clone_size: .; v_call: TRBV9; j_call: TRBJ2-7; d_call: .
cdr3_nt: TGCGCCAGCAGTGAAGCGACTAGCGATGAGCAGTTCTTC; cdr3_aa: CASSEATSDEQFF; clone_size: .; v_call: TRBV10-1; j_call: TRBJ2-1; d_call: TRBD2
cdr3_nt: TGTGCCAGCAGTCAAGCAACGATTCGGCGGGCCACAGATACGCAGTATTTT; cdr3_aa: CASSQATIRRATDTQYF; clone_size: .; v_call: TRBV28; j_call: TRBJ2-3; d_call: .